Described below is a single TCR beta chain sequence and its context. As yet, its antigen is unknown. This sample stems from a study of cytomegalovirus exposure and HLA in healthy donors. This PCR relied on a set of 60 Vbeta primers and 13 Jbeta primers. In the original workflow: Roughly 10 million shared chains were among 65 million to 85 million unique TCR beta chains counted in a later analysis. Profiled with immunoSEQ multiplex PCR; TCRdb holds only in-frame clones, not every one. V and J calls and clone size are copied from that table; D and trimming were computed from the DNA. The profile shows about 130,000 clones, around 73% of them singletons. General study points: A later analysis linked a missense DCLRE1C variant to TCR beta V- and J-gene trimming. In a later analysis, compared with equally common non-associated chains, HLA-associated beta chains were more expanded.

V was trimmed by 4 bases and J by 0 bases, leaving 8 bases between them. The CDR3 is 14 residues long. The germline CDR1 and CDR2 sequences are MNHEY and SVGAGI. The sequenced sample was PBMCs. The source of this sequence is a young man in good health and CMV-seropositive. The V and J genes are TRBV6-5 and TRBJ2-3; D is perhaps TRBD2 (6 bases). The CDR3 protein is CASSLAVSTDTQYF. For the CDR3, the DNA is TGTGCCAGCAGTTTAGCGGTTAGCACAGATACGCAGTATTTT.